This paragraph covers one T cell receptor (beta chain) sequence. Profiled with immunoSEQ multiplex PCR; TCRdb holds only in-frame clones, not every one. The sample has 20,000 or so clones, more than 80% seen once. Germline V gives CDR1 PRHDT, CDR2 FYEKMQ (reference sequence). Trimming removed 0 bases at V and 3 bases at J, with 14 bases between. The CDR3 consists of 16 residues. This record belongs to a study of T cell changes during pregnancy in multiple sclerosis. The starting material was CD8+ T cells from peripheral blood mononuclear cells, obtained in the third trimester of pregnancy. The chain recombines TRBV13 with TRBJ2-5, with D tentatively TRBD1 (6 bases). The sequence derives from a female donor in good health, enrolled as a control in a pregnancy study. The CDR3 DNA reads TGTGCCAGCAGCTTAGGCTTGGACAGCACGAAAGAGACCCAGTACTTC. Translation: CASSLGLDSTKETQYF. Full variable domain (missing parts from reference TRBV13 and TRBJ2-5): AAGVIQSPRHLIKEKRETATLKCYPIPRHDTVYWYQQGPGQDPQFLISFYEKMQSDKGSIPDRFSAQQFSDYHSELNMSSLELGDSALYFCASSLGLDSTKETQYFGPGTRLLVL.